The table lists the clone carrying this T cell receptor beta chain with many counts. Antigen: not known. TCRdb re-called the reads through MiXCR, storing one row per CDR3 protein. The sample lists about 920,000 distinct CDR3 sequences; 31% were seen once. These data come from a study of T cell repertoires in cytomegalovirus infection. Study-wide background: Epitope selection comprised recently identified HLA-C-restricted CMV epitopes and well-studied HLA-B-restricted CMV epitopes. It can be stated that public TCR beta signatures indicated CMV infection as well as a matching HLA type. Findings and limits, study-wide: CMV-specific TCR beta clonotypes restricted by HLA-C were the ones dominating the ex vivo response.

Sequenced here: cultured CD8+ T cells from PBMCs, sampled from culture after CMV antigen stimulation. The clonotype was recovered from a human donor in good health (CMV status not recorded). Some clones in this sample may be carry-over from other donors' samples.

CDR3 loop: CASSNRALAGGQETQYF. CDR3 in DNA: TGTGCCAGCAGCAACAGGGCACTAGCGGGGGGGCAGGAGACCCAGTACTTC. This rearrangement joins TRBV11-3 to TRBJ2-5; TRBD2 aligns across 13 bases. Germline V gives CDR1 SGHNT, CDR2 YENEEA. The ends lost 5 bases at V and 5 bases at J; junction bases unmatched: 11. This CDR3 contains 17 residues.